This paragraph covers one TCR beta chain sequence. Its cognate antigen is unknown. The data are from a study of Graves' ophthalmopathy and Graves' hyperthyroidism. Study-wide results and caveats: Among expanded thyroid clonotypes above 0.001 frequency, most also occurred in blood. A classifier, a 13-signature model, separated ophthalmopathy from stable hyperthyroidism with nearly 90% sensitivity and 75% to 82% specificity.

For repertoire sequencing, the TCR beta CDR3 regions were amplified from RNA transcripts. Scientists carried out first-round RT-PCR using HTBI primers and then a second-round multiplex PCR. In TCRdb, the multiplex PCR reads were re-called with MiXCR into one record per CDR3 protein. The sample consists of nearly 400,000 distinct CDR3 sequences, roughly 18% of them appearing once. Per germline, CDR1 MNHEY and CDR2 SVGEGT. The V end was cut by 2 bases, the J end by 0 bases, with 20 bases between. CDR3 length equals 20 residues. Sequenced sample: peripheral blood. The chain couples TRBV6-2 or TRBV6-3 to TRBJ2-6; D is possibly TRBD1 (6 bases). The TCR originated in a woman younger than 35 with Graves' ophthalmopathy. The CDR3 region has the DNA TGTGCCAGCAGTTACCCACCAGATGGGGGCCTCCTCTCTGGGGCCAACGTCCTGACTTTC. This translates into CASSYPPDGGLLSGANVLTF.